This TCR beta chain came from a study of cytomegalovirus exposure and HLA in healthy donors. Regarding the study as a whole: Donor immune exposure was known only as CMV serostatus. Follow-up analysis seemed to connect common viral pathogens with several of the most significant clusters identified. Sequencing depth roughly uniform across donors was assumed in presence/absence analyses. Later work found most CMV-associated TCR beta chains apparently HLA-restricted.

This CDR3 comprises 11 residues. Trimming cost V 6 bases and J 3 bases, with 5 bases left between them. Germline assignment: CDR1 SNHLY and CDR2 FYNNEI. A remark on this clone: No antigen is known for it.

PCR involved 60 Vbeta and 13 Jbeta primers. The repertoire was sequenced with immunoSEQ multiplex PCR; TCRdb's copy has only in-frame clones and lacks some. The sample lists about 180,000 clones, nearly 80% occurring once. The chain uses TRBV2 and TRBJ1-1; maybe TRBD1 (5 bases). This TCR came from a man in his forties or fifties in good health and CMV-seropositive. Sequences were obtained from PBMCs. CDR3 sequence (DNA): TGTGCCAGCAGCAGGGACACTGAAGCTTTCTTT. Its protein product is CASSRDTEAFF.